Below, 8 T cell receptor beta chains from the same sample are listed, as sequenced in a study of regulatory T cells in long-lasting Graves disease. Arm-PCR of CDR3 regions with iRepertoire HTBI primers generated TCR beta libraries. TCRdb recomputed calls from the multiplex PCR reads with MiXCR, one row per CDR3 protein. The sample yields 510,000 or so distinct CDR3 sequences, more than 10% seen once. Time point given: newly diagnosed GD, antithyroid drugs for less than 3 months. Extracted RNA from PBMCs served as the source of the TCR library. The same sample was also used in a study of T cells in Graves' hyperthyroidism and ophthalmopathy.

The sample was peripheral blood mononuclear cells (PBMCs), taken at new diagnosis, from a patient treated with antithyroid drugs. These receptors came from a woman aged 25-40 years with Graves disease.

The table lists this clonotype with many counts. V usage is TRBV27 and J usage is TRBJ1-1, with D perhaps TRBD1 (5 bases). Per germline, CDR1 MNHEY and CDR2 SMNVEV (reference sequence). The CDR3 sequence is 13 residues long. Trimming left V 6 bases short and J 4 bases short, with 12 bases between. CDR3 sequence: CASSARDPTEAFF. In nucleotides, the CDR3 is TGTGCCAGCAGCGCCAGGGATCCCACTGAAGCTTTCTTT.

This clonotype was picked up many times. The chain couples TRBV10-3 to TRBJ2-3; a weak D match, TRBD2 (6 bases). Germline values: CDR1 ENHRY, CDR2 SYGVKD. V was pared by 0 bases and J by 6 bases, with 10 bases between. The length of the CDR3 is 14 residues. CDR3 bases: TGTGCCATCAGTGAGTCATCAGGGAGGGATACGCAGTATTTT. Its protein product is CAISESSGRDTQYF.

In this sample, this clonotype turned up many times. The chain couples TRBV2 to TRBJ1-5, with 9 bases matching TRBD1. The V gene end was trimmed by 4 bases and the J gene end by 6 bases; junction bases not matched to a gene: 7. This CDR3 has 15 amino acids. CDR1 SNHLY and CDR2 FYNNEI come from the germline V gene. This CDR3 reads CASSVTTGGGQPQHF. The CDR3 DNA follows: TGTGCCAGCAGTGTGACGACAGGGGGAGGTCAGCCCCAGCATTTT.

Points on this clonotype: Since a much larger clone is just one base distant, this may be a read error. The conserved phenylalanine or tryptophan normally closing the CDR3 is absent here, so this likely arose from a read error. The chain carries TRBV27 and TRBJ2-1; D is ambiguous. Germline V gene data show CDR1 as MNHEY and CDR2 as SMNVEV (reference sequence). There are 15 residues in the CDR3. V lost 2 bases and J 4 bases, leaving 12 bases between the germline ends. Written as DNA, the CDR3 is TGTGCCAGCAGTTTAAGCTCCTTGGGATACAATGAGCAGTTCTCC. It translates to CASSLSSLGYNEQFS.

This clonotype was counted at least ten times. CDR3: CASSRISPLAGGAEQYF. The CDR3 nucleotides read TGTGCCAGCAGCCGTATATCCCCTCTAGCGGGAGGAGCCGAGCAGTACTTC. V usage is TRBV7-2 and J usage is TRBJ2-7, with 11 bases lining up with TRBD2. CDR1 and CDR2 from the germline V gene are SGHTA and FQGNSA. The CDR3 contains 17 residues. With V trimmed by 5 bases and J by 6 bases, 15 bases remained unmatched.

The chain is built from TRBV2 and TRBJ2-7, with 8 bases matching TRBD1. This CDR3 spans 13 amino acids. Germline values: CDR1 SNHLY, CDR2 FYNNEI. V was clipped by 7 bases and J by 3 bases; unmatched bases: 5. The CDR3 here is CASNNRGSYEQYF. Here the CDR3 DNA reads TGTGCCAGCAATAACAGGGGGAGCTACGAGCAGTACTTC.

V and J are TRBV9 and TRBJ2-7; perhaps TRBD2 as D (6 bases). The V gene lost 2 bases and the J gene lost 5 bases, with 17 bases spanning the gap. In germline, CDR1 is SGDLS, CDR2 YYNGEE. The CDR3 contains 15 residues. The DNA of the CDR3 is TGTGCCAGCAGCGTGGCAGGGACTTGGTGGGACGAGCAGTACTTC. Encoded protein: CASSVAGTWWDEQYF.

The J gene is TRBJ2-6, the V gene TRBV18; D may be TRBD2 (5 bases). This CDR3 comprises 18 residues. Germline values: CDR1 KGHSH, CDR2 LQKENI. V was pared by 4 bases and J by 0 bases, with 16 bases between. DNA for the CDR3: TGTGCCAGCTCACAGACTACCGGATCTGGCTCTGGGGCCAACGTCCTGACTTTC. The encoded protein is CASSQTTGSGSGANVLTF. The whole variable domain, filled in from reference TRBV18 and TRBJ2-6, reads NAGVMQNPRHLVRRRGQEARLRCSPMKGHSHVYWYRQLPEEGLKFMVYLQKENIIDESGMPKERFSAEFPKEGPSILRIQQVVRGDSAAYFCASSQTTGSGSGANVLTFGAGSRLTVL.